What follows are 26 T cell receptor beta chains derived from one specimen sequenced in a study of blood T cell repertoires in COVID-19. Using immunoSEQ multiplex PCR, the repertoire was profiled, and TCRdb retains in-frame clones only, with some absent. This table holds 150,000 to 200,000 clones, 70% to 90% found once. The sequenced sample was peripheral blood. The receptors shown here come from a man in his sixties with acute or convalescent COVID-19.

The chain couples TRBV20-1 to TRBJ2-5; no clear D gene. In germline, CDR1 is DFQATT, CDR2 SNEGSKA (reference sequence). V dropped 5 bases and J dropped 5 bases, with 6 bases sitting between them. This CDR3 is 10 amino acids long. As DNA, the CDR3 is TGCAGTGCTGCCCGGGAGACCCAGTACTTC. It codes for CSAARETQYF.

The gene calls are TRBV19 and TRBJ1-5, with 7 positions matching TRBD1. Trimming cost V 4 bases and J 0 bases; bases outside gene matches: 3. This CDR3 comprises 15 residues. In germline, CDR1 is LNHDA, CDR2 SQIVND (reference sequence). The CDR3 DNA reads as TGTGCCAGTAGTACTGGGACAGCTAGCAATCAGCCCCAGCATTTT. This codes for CASSTGTASNQPQHF.

The J gene is TRBJ1-2, the V gene TRBV27; the match to TRBD1 covers 7 bases. The junction had 4 bases not matched to a gene; V was cut back by 5 bases and J by 7 bases. Germline V gene sequence: CDR1 MNHEY, CDR2 SMNVEV (reference sequence). The CDR3 consists of 12 residues. CDR3 DNA sequence: TGTGCCAGCAGTCCAAACAGGGGTGGCTACACCTTC. Its protein product is CASSPNRGGYTF.

This clone was counted between two and nine times. The chain carries TRBV6-4 and TRBJ1-5; TRBD1 matches 9 bases. CDR3 length equals 19 residues. CDR1 and CDR2 from the germline V gene are MRHNA and SNTAGT. The trim removed 4 bases at V and 5 bases at J, leaving 18 bases unmatched. CDR3 nucleotide sequence: TGTGCCAGCAGTGGAGACAGGGACAGGGTGTACGTTCGATATCAGCCCCAGCATTTT. The encoded protein is CASSGDRDRVYVRYQPQHF.

This rearrangement joins TRBV19 to TRBJ1-4; possible D gene TRBD1, 5 bases. Germline V gives CDR1 LNHDA, CDR2 SQIVND (reference sequence). The ends were cut back, 5 bases at V and 4 bases at J, with 14 bases in the middle. The CDR3 totals 15 residues. The CDR3 sequence is CASSPPGYGNEKLFF. CDR3 nucleotides: TGTGCCAGTAGTCCCCCAGGGTACGGTAATGAAAAACTGTTTTTT.

This chain links TRBV18 with TRBJ2-7; 7 bases match TRBD1. Germline CDR1 and CDR2: KGHSH and LQKENI. This CDR3 has 16 residues. The junction had 6 bases not matched to a gene; V was cut back by 0 bases and J by 1 base. CDR3 DNA sequence: TGTGCCAGCTCACCACCGATCAGGGGGTATTCCTACGAGCAGTACTTC. The encoded protein is CASSPPIRGYSYEQYF.

The chain recombines TRBV19 with TRBJ1-5; tentative D call: TRBD1 (5 bases). Trimming cost V 5 bases and J 7 bases, with 18 bases left between them. This CDR3 region has 15 residues. Germline-derived CDR1 and CDR2 are LNHDA and SQIVND (reference sequence). The CDR3 protein is CASSALQGGGQPQHF. The CDR3 DNA sequence: TGTGCCAGTAGTGCCCTTCAGGGAGGAGGGCAGCCCCAGCATTTT.

The genes are TRBV2 and TRBJ1-1; D not certain. CDR1 and CDR2 from the germline V gene are SNHLY and FYNNEI. This CDR3 has 12 amino acids. Deletions cut 3 bases from V and 4 bases from J, with 6 bases between. The DNA of the CDR3 is TGTGCCAGCAGTGACCCGGGCACTGAAGCTTTCTTT. As protein: CASSDPGTEAFF.

This chain uses TRBV27 with TRBJ1-2; TRBD1 agrees at 8 bases. This CDR3 contains 15 residues. Trimming took 4 bases from V and 4 from J; bases not matched to a gene: 8. The germline V gene encodes CDR1 MNHEY and CDR2 SMNVEV (reference sequence). The CDR3 is CASSSRTGLFYGYTF. DNA of the CDR3: TGTGCCAGCAGTTCCCGGACAGGGTTATTCTATGGCTACACCTTC.

The CDR3 is CSVNRGYTF. CDR3 DNA: TGCAGCGTTAACAGGGGGTACACCTTC. The chain joins TRBV29-1 to TRBJ1-2, with 8 bases that match TRBD1. Germline CDR1 and CDR2: SQVTM and ANQGSEA. Trimming took 5 bases from V and 11 from J; bases not matched to a gene: 1. The CDR3 spans 9 residues.

In this sample, this clone turned up a few times. This chain connects TRBV10-1 to TRBJ2-1, with 9 bases fitting TRBD2. Unmatched junction bases numbered 6, after V lost 2 bases and J lost 4 bases. The CDR3 covers 16 residues. The V gene's germline CDR1 is WNHNN and CDR2 SYGVQD (reference sequence). The CDR3 bases are TGCGCCAGCAGTGAGCTTCAGCGGGGGGCGTACAATGAGCAGTTCTTC. Translated: CASSELQRGAYNEQFF.

The chain employs TRBV9 and TRBJ2-1, with D hard to call. V shed 3 bases and J shed 8 bases, with 12 bases lying between them. CDR3 length equals 13 residues. Germline V gene data show CDR1 as SGDLS and CDR2 as YYNGEE. CDR3 sequence: CASSARGGHEQFF. The CDR3 nucleotides are TGTGCCAGCAGCGCGCGTGGTGGGCATGAGCAGTTCTTC. The complete variable domain, with remaining parts taken from reference TRBV9 and TRBJ2-1, reads DSGVTQTPKHLITATGQRVTLRCSPRSGDLSVYWYQQSLDQGLQFLIQYYNGEERAKGNILERFSAQQFPDLHSELNLSSLELGDSALYFCASSARGGHEQFFGPGTRLTVL.

The rearrangement joins TRBV2 to TRBJ1-3, with D possibly being TRBD1 (5 bases). V shed 0 bases and J shed 1 base, with 7 bases lying between them. The germline V gene has CDR1 SNHLY and CDR2 FYNNEI. CDR3 length equals 15 residues. As DNA, the CDR3 is TGTGCCAGCAGTGAAGCATACAGGTCTGGAAACACCATATATTTT. Translated: CASSEAYRSGNTIYF.

The chain joins TRBV7-2 to TRBJ2-2; 7 nucleotides align to TRBD1. The CDR3 has 14 residues. The V gene end was trimmed by 5 bases and the J gene end by 2 bases; junction bases not matched to a gene: 2. Germline CDR1 and CDR2: SGHTA and FQGNSA. DNA for the CDR3: TGTGCCAGCAGCCGGGACAGTAACACCGGGGAGCTGTTTTTT. The encoded protein is CASSRDSNTGELFF. Full variable domain (outside the CDR3, taken from reference TRBV7-2 and TRBJ2-2): GAGVSQSPSNKVTEKGKDVELRCDPISGHTALYWYRQSLGQGLEFLIYFQGNSAPDKSGLPSDRFSAERTGGSVSTLTIQRTQQEDSAVYLCASSRDSNTGELFFGEGSRLTVL.

The gene calls are TRBV5-1 and TRBJ2-1; tentative D call: TRBD1 (5 bases). Germline CDR1 SGHRS, CDR2 YFSETQ. The V gene lost 0 bases and the J gene lost 8 bases, with 15 bases spanning the gap. This CDR3 is built from 15 residues. CDR3 in DNA: TGCGCCAGCAGCTTGGCCAGGGTCTTAGGAGATGAGCAGTTCTTC. Amino acid sequence: CASSLARVLGDEQFF. Combining the CDR3 with reference TRBV5-1 and TRBJ2-1 gives the whole variable domain KAGVTQTPRYLIKTRGQQVTLSCSPISGHRSVSWYQQTPGQGLQFLFEYFSETQRNKGNFPGRFSGRQFSNSRSEMNVSTLELGDSALYLCASSLARVLGDEQFFGPGTRLTVL.

The chain has TRBV11-2 and TRBJ1-1; TRBD1 aligns across 9 bases. The CDR3 length is 15 residues. Germline assignment: CDR1 SGHAT and CDR2 FQNNGV. Trimming cost V 5 bases and J 5 bases; bases outside gene matches: 9. In DNA, the CDR3 is TGTGCCAGCAGCGCGCCGGACAGGGGCCTTACTGAAGCTTTCTTT. Translated: CASSAPDRGLTEAFF.

Here the CDR3 reads CASATGQTGEKLFF. CDR3 in DNA: TGTGCCAGCGCAACGGGACAAACGGGGGAAAAACTGTTTTTT. The chain is built from TRBV6-5 and TRBJ1-4; D might be TRBD1 (6 bases). This CDR3 has 14 amino acids. The V gene lost 8 bases and the J gene lost 8 bases, with 18 bases spanning the gap. Germline V gene lookup returns CDR1 MNHEY and CDR2 SVGAGI.

This clone has a single count. The chain employs TRBV5-6 and TRBJ1-5; 9 bases are a match to TRBD1. This CDR3 region has 17 residues. In germline, CDR1 is SGHDT, CDR2 YYEEEE. With 0 bases clipped from V and 1 base from J, the junction kept 5 bases outside the gene matches. CDR3 DNA: TGTGCCAGCAGCTTGGCCTCCGGGACAGGGAGCAATCAGCCCCAGCATTTT. This codes for CASSLASGTGSNQPQHF.

The rearrangement uses TRBV7-2 and TRBJ2-7; maybe TRBD1 (5 bases). The CDR3 has 14 residues. CDR1 and CDR2 (germline): SGHTA, FQGNSA. The V gene lost 5 bases and the J gene lost 3 bases, with 14 bases spanning the gap. The chain's CDR3 is CASSPRRQNYEQYF. CDR3 sequence (DNA): TGTGCCAGCAGCCCCCGGCGACAGAACTACGAGCAGTACTTC.

This sequence joins TRBV5-1 and TRBJ2-2, with D possibly TRBD2 on 5 matching bases. The CDR3 is made up of 16 amino acids. V was cut by 4 bases and J by 1 base, with 14 bases left in between. Germline lookup yields CDR1 SGHRS and CDR2 YFSETQ. CDR3 in DNA: TGCGCCAGCAGCAGTACACCACTAGGGAACACCGGGGAGCTGTTTTTT. Protein product: CASSSTPLGNTGELFF. The entire variable domain, with the rest obtained from reference TRBV5-1 and TRBJ2-2, is as follows: KAGVTQTPRYLIKTRGQQVTLSCSPISGHRSVSWYQQTPGQGLQFLFEYFSETQRNKGNFPGRFSGRQFSNSRSEMNVSTLELGDSALYLCASSSTPLGNTGELFFGEGSRLTVL.

This rearrangement joins TRBV5-1 to TRBJ1-2; D perhaps matches TRBD1 (5 bases). Germline lookup yields CDR1 SGHRS and CDR2 YFSETQ. This CDR3 region has 13 residues. With 2 bases removed from V and 4 bases from J, the gap between germline ends came to 9 bases. CDR3 in amino acids: CASSFGQVYGYTF. DNA of the CDR3: TGCGCCAGCAGCTTCGGACAAGTCTATGGCTACACCTTC.

The V call is TRBV19, the J call TRBJ1-5; D is unclear. Germline CDR1 is LNHDA and CDR2 is SQIVND (reference sequence). This CDR3 has 15 amino acids. Trimming took 3 bases from V and 7 from J, leaving 16 bases between them. CDR3 amino acids: CASSIRGVKGQPQHF. In DNA, the CDR3 is TGTGCCAGTAGTATTCGGGGAGTTAAAGGGCAGCCCCAGCATTTT.

V gene TRBV11-2 combines with J gene TRBJ2-7, with D tentatively TRBD2 (5 bases). Germline CDR1 reads SGHAT; CDR2 reads FQNNGV. CDR3 length: 15 residues. Between the trimmed V and J ends, which lost 0 bases and 4 bases, there was a span of 13 bases. CDR3 amino acids: CASSLDPGSTYEQYF. The CDR3 region has the DNA TGTGCCAGCAGCTTAGACCCGGGATCAACTTACGAGCAGTACTTC.

This chain uses TRBV9 with TRBJ2-7; 11 positions match TRBD1. CDR1 is SGDLS and CDR2 is YYNGEE in the germline V gene. The junction had 2 bases not matched to a gene; V was cut back by 0 bases and J by 3 bases. The CDR3 covers 15 residues. Here the CDR3 reads CASSVGGTGGYEQYF. As DNA, the CDR3 is TGTGCCAGCAGCGTAGGGGGGACAGGGGGCTACGAGCAGTACTTC. The full variable domain, its missing parts supplied by reference TRBV9 and TRBJ2-7, is DSGVTQTPKHLITATGQRVTLRCSPRSGDLSVYWYQQSLDQGLQFLIQYYNGEERAKGNILERFSAQQFPDLHSELNLSSLELGDSALYFCASSVGGTGGYEQYFGPGTRLTVT.

The chain has TRBV5-1 and TRBJ1-2; D is possibly TRBD1 (6 bases). The V gene lost 6 bases and the J gene lost 2 bases, with 17 bases spanning the gap. The CDR3 spans 15 residues. Germline CDR1 SGHRS, CDR2 YFSETQ. The CDR3 sequence is CASKDVAGTNYGYTF. The CDR3 coding sequence is TGCGCCAGCAAAGACGTAGCAGGGACAAACTATGGCTACACCTTC.

The chain links TRBV4-1 to TRBJ1-4, with D possibly matching TRBD1 (5 bases). V was cut by 3 bases and J by 3 bases, with 11 bases left in between. CDR3 length: 15 residues. CDR1 is MGHRA, CDR2 YSYEKL, per germline. Written as DNA, the CDR3 is TGCGCCAGCAGCCAGCTGGGGCTGTCTAATGAAAAACTGTTTTTT. As protein: CASSQLGLSNEKLFF.